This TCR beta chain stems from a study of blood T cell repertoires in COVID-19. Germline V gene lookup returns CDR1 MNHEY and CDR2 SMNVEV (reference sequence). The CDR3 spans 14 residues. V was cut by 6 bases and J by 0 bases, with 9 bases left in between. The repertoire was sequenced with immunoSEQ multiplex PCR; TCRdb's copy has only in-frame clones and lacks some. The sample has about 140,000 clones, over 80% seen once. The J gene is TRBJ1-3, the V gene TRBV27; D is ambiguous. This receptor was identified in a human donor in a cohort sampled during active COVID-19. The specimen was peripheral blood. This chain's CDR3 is CASRGGYSGNTIYF. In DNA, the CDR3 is TGTGCCAGCAGGGGAGGGTACTCTGGAAACACCATATATTTT.